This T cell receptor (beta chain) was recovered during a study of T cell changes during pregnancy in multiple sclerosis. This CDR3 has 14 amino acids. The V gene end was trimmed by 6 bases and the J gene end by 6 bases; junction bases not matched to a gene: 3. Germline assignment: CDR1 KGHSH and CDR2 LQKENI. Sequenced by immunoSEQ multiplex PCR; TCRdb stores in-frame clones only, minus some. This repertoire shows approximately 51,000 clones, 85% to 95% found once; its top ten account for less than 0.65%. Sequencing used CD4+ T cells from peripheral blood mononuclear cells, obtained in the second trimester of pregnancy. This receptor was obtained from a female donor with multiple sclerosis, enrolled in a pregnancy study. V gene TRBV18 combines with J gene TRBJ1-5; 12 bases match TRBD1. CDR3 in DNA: TGTGCCAGCTCGGGGACAGGGGGCAGTCAGCCCCAGCATTTT. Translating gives CASSGTGGSQPQHF.